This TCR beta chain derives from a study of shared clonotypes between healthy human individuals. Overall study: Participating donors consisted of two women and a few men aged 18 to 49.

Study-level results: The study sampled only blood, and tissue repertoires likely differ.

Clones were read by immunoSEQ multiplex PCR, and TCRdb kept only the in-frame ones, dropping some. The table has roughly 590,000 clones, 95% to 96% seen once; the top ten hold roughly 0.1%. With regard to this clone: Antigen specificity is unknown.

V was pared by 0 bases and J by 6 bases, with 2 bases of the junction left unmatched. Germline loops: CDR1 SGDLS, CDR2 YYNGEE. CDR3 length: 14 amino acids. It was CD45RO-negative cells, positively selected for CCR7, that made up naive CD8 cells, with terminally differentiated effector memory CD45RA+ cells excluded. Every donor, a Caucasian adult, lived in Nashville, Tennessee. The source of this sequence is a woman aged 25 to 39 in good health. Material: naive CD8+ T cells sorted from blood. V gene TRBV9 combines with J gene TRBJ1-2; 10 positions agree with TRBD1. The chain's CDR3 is CASSVAGTGDGYTF. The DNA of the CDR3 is TGTGCCAGCAGCGTAGCCGGGACAGGGGATGGCTACACCTTC. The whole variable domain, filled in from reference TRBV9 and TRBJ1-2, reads DSGVTQTPKHLITATGQRVTLRCSPRSGDLSVYWYQQSLDQGLQFLIQYYNGEERAKGNILERFSAQQFPDLHSELNLSSLELGDSALYFCASSVAGTGDGYTFGSGTRLTVV.